This T cell receptor (beta chain) emerged from a study of response to subunit inactivated influenza vaccine. Study observations and caveats: Authors suggested seasonal influenza vaccinations each recruit few new T cells.

This clonotype has a count of ten or more. Its specificity is unknown. TCRdb fed the RT-PCR reads into MiXCR, producing one record per CDR3 protein. The sample has over 750,000 distinct CDR3 sequences, 21% seen once. CDR1 is SGHTA and CDR2 is FQGNSA in the germline V gene. The trim removed 1 base at V and 7 bases at J, leaving 3 bases unmatched. This CDR3 comprises 15 residues. Source: PBMCs from blood, taken approximately 5 days after vaccination. The V call is TRBV7-2, the J call TRBJ2-1; 11 nucleotides match TRBD2. The TCR originated in a man aged 50-59 years who received an inactivated influenza vaccine. CDR3 loop: CASSLVAGGLNEQFF. The CDR3 nucleotides are TGTGCCAGCAGCTTAGTAGCGGGAGGGCTAAATGAGCAGTTCTTC.